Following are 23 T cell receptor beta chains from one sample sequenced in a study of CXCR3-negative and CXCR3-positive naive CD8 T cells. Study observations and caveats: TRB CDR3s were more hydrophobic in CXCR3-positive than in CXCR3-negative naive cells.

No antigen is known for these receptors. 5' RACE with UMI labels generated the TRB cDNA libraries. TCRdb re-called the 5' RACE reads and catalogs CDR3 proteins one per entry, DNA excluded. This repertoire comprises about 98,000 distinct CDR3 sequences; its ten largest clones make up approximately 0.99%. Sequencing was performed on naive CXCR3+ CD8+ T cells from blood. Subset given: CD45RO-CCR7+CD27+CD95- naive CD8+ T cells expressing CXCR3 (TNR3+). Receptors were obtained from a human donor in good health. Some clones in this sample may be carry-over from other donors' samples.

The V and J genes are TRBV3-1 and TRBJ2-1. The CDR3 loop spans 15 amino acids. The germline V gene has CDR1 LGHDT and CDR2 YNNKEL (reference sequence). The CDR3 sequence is CASSQVQSSYNEQFF.

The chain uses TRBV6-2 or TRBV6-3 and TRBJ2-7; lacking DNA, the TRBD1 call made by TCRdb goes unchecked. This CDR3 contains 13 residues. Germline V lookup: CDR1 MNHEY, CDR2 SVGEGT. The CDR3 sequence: CASIDRGSYEQYF.

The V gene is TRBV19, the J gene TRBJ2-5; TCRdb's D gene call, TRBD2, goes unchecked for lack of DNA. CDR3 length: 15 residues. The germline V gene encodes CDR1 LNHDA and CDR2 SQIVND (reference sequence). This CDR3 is CASSISTGGGETQYF.

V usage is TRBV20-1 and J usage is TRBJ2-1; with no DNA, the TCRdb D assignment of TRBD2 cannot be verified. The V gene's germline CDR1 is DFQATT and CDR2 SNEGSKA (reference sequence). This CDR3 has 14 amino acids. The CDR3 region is CSARSPLAEHEQFF.

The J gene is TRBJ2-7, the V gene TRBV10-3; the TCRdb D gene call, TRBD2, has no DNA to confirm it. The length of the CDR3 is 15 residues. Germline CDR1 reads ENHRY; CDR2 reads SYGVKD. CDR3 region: CAISGVQRGSYEQYF.

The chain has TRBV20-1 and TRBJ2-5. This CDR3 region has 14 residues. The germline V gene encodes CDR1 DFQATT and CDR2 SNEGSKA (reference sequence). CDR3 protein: CSARPTELEETQYF.

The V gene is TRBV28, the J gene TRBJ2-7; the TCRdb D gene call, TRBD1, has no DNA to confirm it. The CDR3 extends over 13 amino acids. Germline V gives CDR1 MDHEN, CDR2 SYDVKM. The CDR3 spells CASSFGQSYEQYF.

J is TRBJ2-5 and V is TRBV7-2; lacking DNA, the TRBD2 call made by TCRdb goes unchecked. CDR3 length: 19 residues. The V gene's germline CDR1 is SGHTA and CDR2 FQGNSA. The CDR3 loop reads CASSLVGLAGGTYQETQYF. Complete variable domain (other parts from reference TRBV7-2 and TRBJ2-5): GAGVSQSPSNKVTEKGKDVELRCDPISGHTALYWYRQSLGQGLEFLIYFQGNSAPDKSGLPSDRFSAERTGGSVSTLTIQRTQQEDSAVYLCASSLVGLAGGTYQETQYFGPGTRLLVL.

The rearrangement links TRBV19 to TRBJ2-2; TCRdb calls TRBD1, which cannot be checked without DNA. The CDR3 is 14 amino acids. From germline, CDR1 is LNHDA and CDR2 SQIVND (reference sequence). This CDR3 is CATNSQGNTGELFF.

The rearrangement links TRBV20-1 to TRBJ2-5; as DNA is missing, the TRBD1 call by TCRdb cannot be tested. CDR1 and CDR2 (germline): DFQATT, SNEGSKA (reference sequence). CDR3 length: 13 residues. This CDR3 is CSARTGAQETQYF.

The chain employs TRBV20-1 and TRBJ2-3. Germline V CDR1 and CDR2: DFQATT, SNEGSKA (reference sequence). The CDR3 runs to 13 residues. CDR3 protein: CSARDYRGKKQYF.

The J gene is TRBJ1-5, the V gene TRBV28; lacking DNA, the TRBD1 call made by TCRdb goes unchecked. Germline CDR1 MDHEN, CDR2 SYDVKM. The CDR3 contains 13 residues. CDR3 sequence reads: CASSHKTAQPQHF.

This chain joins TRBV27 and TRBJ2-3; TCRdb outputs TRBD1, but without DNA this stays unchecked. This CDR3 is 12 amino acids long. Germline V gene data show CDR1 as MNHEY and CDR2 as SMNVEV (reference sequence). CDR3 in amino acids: CASSFVSDTQYF.

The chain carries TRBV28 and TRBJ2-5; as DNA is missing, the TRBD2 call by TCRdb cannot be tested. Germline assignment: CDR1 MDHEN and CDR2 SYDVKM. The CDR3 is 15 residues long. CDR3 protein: CASSLSAREEETQYF. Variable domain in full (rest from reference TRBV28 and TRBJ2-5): DVKVTQSSRYLVKRTGEKVFLECVQDMDHENMFWYRQDPGLGLRLIYFSYDVKMKEKGDIPEGYSVSREKKERFSLILESASTNQTSMYLCASSLSAREEETQYFGPGTRLLVL.

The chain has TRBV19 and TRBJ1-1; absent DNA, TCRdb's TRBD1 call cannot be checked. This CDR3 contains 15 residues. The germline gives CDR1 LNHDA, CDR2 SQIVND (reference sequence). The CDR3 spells CASGNRGRENTEAFF.

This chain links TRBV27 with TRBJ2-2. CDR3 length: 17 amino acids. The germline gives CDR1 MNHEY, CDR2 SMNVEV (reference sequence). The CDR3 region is CASSLTAANVFTGELFF.

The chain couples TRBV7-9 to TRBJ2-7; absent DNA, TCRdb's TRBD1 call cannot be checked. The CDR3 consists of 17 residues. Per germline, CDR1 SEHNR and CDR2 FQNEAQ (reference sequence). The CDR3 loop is CASSSTSGARPSYEQYF. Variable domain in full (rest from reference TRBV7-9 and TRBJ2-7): DTGVSQNPRHKITKRGQNVTFRCDPISEHNRLYWYRQTLGQGPEFLTYFQNEAQLEKSRLLSDRFSAERPKGSFSTLEIQRTEQGDSAMYLCASSSTSGARPSYEQYFGPGTRLTVT.

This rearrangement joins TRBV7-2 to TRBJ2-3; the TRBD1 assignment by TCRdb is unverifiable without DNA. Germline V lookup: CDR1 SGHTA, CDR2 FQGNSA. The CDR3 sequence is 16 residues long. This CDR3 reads CASSLPRGTSSDTQYF.

Here the CDR3 reads CASSDMGQGGTEAFF. The rearrangement joins TRBV25-1 to TRBJ1-1; TCRdb designates TRBD1, a call that cannot be tested without DNA. The CDR3 runs to 15 residues. Germline V lookup: CDR1 MGHDK, CDR2 SYGVNS.

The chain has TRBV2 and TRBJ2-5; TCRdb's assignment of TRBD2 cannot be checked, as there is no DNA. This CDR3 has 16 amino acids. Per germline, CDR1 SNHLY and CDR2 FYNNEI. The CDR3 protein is CASSEWTSGGQETQYF.

CDR3 loop: CASSLTKGAGDEQYF. This chain uses TRBV27 with TRBJ2-7; the D call from TCRdb, TRBD1, cannot be confirmed without DNA. This CDR3 has 15 residues. Germline CDR1 reads MNHEY; CDR2 reads SMNVEV (reference sequence).

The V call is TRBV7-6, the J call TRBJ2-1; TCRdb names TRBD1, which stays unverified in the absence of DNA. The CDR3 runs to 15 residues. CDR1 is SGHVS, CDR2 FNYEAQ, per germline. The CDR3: CASSAPGHRVDEQFF.

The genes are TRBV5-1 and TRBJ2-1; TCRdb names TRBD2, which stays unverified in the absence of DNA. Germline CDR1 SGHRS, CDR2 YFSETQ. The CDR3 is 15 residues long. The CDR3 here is CASRNEGSSYNEQFF.